Sequencing of this T cell receptor (beta chain) was carried out in a study of blood T cell repertoires in COVID-19. At the level of the study: The United States, Italy and Spain were the sources of the acute and convalescent COVID-19 samples. From T cells, B-cell-depleted T cells, or PBMCs came the material, which was cDNA or gDNA.

Per the original methods: Amplified reference gene primers provided the basis for estimating nucleated cell counts. Clones were sequenced by immunoSEQ multiplex PCR, and TCRdb holds only the in-frame ones, with some missing. The V and J calls and clone size were taken over from that table, and D and trimming were inferred from the DNA. The sample gives some 96,000 clones, approximately 90% of which show up once; 1.7% is in the top ten. Trimming at V came to 5 bases and at J to 0 bases, leaving 10 bases not matched to a gene. Germline-derived CDR1 and CDR2 are SGHVS and FQNEAQ. This CDR3 contains 17 residues.

The sequence came from a man aged 60-69 years with acute or convalescent COVID-19. The sample was peripheral blood. The chain links TRBV7-8 to TRBJ1-5; TRBD1 matches 7 bases. The CDR3 region is CASSKRQGGGSNQPQHF. The CDR3 DNA reads TGTGCCAGCAGCAAAAGACAGGGTGGAGGTAGCAATCAGCCCCAGCATTTT.